This TCR beta chain is from a study of CD8+CD57+ T cells in acquired aplastic anemia. Study results and caveats: Overlapping CD8+ CDR3 repertoires of patients and controls contained about 27 shared sequences.

Researchers used genomic DNA as the template to profile TCR beta VDJ and CDR3. TCRdb re-analysed the reads in MiXCR, keeping a single row per CDR3 protein. The data hold 450,000 to 550,000 distinct CDR3 sequences, with under 40% observed a single time. This clonotype was counted ten times or more. Its antigen is still unknown. In patients chosen for sequencing, flow cytometry had shown CD8+CD57+ cell expansion. CDR1 and CDR2 (germline): SQVTM, ANQGSEA. This CDR3 comprises 14 residues. V was pared by 4 bases and J by 1 base, with 14 bases between. The sample comprised sorted CD4+, CD8+, or CD8+CD57+ T cells (not recorded which) from PBMCs. The chain recombines TRBV29-1 with TRBJ2-7; D unresolved. The TCR was taken from a human donor with aplastic anemia. The DNA for the CDR3 is TGCAGCGTTGCTAGTACCCCTGTTTCCTACGAGCAGTACTTC. Translating it yields CSVASTPVSYEQYF.